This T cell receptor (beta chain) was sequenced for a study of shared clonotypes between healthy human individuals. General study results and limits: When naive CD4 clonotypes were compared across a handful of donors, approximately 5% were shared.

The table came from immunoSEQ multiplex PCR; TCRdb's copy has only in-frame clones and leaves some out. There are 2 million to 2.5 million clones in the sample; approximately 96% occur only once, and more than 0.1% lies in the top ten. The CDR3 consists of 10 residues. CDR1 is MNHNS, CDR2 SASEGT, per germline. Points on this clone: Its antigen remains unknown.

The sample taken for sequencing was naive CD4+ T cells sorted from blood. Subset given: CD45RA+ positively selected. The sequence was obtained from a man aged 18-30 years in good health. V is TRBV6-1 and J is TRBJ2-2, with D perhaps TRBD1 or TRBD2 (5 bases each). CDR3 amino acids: CAGGTGELFF. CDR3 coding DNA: TGTGCTGGGGGTACCGGGGAGCTGTTTTTT.